The present TCR beta chain was sequenced within a study of shared clonotypes between healthy human individuals. CDR3 length equals 13 residues. V gave up 0 bases and J gave up 6 bases, with 6 bases separating them. Per the germline V gene, CDR1 is LGHNA and CDR2 is YNFKEQ. This clone appeared a few times. Some clones are missing from TCRdb's copy, which holds only in-frame ones; the method was immunoSEQ multiplex PCR. The sample contains 400,000 to 550,000 clones, roughly 85% of which appear only once. The sequencing input was PBMCs. The V gene is TRBV4-2, the J gene TRBJ1-5, with no clear D. The TCR comes from a woman in her thirties or forties in good health. Some clones in this sample may be carry-over from other donors' samples. CDR3 sequence reads: CASSQEGFQPQHF. Written as DNA, the CDR3 is TGTGCCAGCAGCCAAGAGGGGTTTCAGCCCCAGCATTTT.